The 16 T cell receptor beta chains below all came from one sample that was sequenced in a study of OX40 agonist ivuxolimab in advanced cancers. The table came from immunoSEQ multiplex PCR; TCRdb's copy has only in-frame clones and leaves some out. This sample has tens of thousands of clones; more than 70% occur once, and the top ten carry approximately 12%. Sample: CD4+ or CD8+ T cells sorted from blood, taken in a trial of the OX40 agonist ivuxolimab. The receptors here all came from an adult with an advanced solid tumor such as melanoma, head and neck, liver or kidney cancer.

The chain is built from TRBV7-9 and TRBJ1-4; D might be TRBD1 (5 bases). CDR1 is SEHNR and CDR2 is FQNEAQ in the germline V gene (reference sequence). CDR3 length equals 14 residues. Trimming took 1 base from V and 8 from J, leaving 11 bases between them. CDR3 DNA: TGTGCCAGCAGCTTAGTTACGACAGAGGAAAAACTGTTTTTT. This codes for CASSLVTTEEKLFF.

The chain couples TRBV9 to TRBJ2-7, with D perhaps matching TRBD1 or TRBD2 (5 bases each). With 4 bases removed from V and 3 bases from J, the gap between germline ends came to 17 bases. Germline values: CDR1 SGDLS, CDR2 YYNGEE. The CDR3 has 15 amino acids. In DNA, the CDR3 is TGTGCCAGCAGCATCCGATCCGGGACGAACTACGAGCAGTACTTC. Amino acids: CASSIRSGTNYEQYF. Filled out from reference TRBV9 and TRBJ2-7, the complete variable domain reads DSGVTQTPKHLITATGQRVTLRCSPRSGDLSVYWYQQSLDQGLQFLIQYYNGEERAKGNILERFSAQQFPDLHSELNLSSLELGDSALYFCASSIRSGTNYEQYFGPGTRLTVT.

The V gene is TRBV10-1, the J gene TRBJ1-5, with D hard to call. Between the trimmed V and J ends, which lost 9 bases and 2 bases, there was a span of 8 bases. The CDR3 extends over 12 amino acids. CDR1 and CDR2 (germline): WNHNN, SYGVQD (reference sequence). The CDR3 sequence is CARKGRNQPQHF. CDR3 nucleotide sequence: TGCGCCAGAAAAGGTCGCAATCAGCCCCAGCATTTT.

This chain links TRBV5-1 with TRBJ2-7; 8 positions match TRBD1. The CDR3 totals 15 residues. With V trimmed by 4 bases and J by 3 bases, 9 bases remained unmatched. The germline gives CDR1 SGHRS, CDR2 YFSETQ. In DNA form, the CDR3 reads TGCGCCAGCAGCGGAGGGGACAGGCGGTACTACGAGCAGTACTTC. Translated: CASSGGDRRYYEQYF.

This chain links TRBV4-1 with TRBJ2-7; 12 bases are a match to TRBD1. The junction had 6 bases not matched to a gene; V was cut back by 5 bases and J by 4 bases. CDR1 is MGHRA, CDR2 YSYEKL, per germline. The CDR3 totals 15 residues. CDR3 nucleotides: TGCGCCAGCAGCACGCGGGACAGGGGGCAGTACGAGCAGTACTTC. Protein product: CASSTRDRGQYEQYF.

The genes are TRBV13 and TRBJ2-3, with TRBD2 matching 10 bases. This CDR3 comprises 17 residues. CDR1 and CDR2 (germline): PRHDT, FYEKMQ (reference sequence). V shed 5 bases and J 0 bases; nucleotides not matched to a gene: 8. DNA of the CDR3: TGTGCCAGCAGCAATAGCGGGAGGTCCCTAAGCACAGATACGCAGTATTTT. Its protein product is CASSNSGRSLSTDTQYF.

This sequence joins TRBV23-1 and TRBJ2-3, with 9 bases that match TRBD1. TRBV23-1 has ORF status, its function being uncertain. CDR3 length: 17 residues. The trim removed 1 base at V and 2 bases at J, leaving 7 bases unmatched. CDR3 in amino acids: CASSQYSGTGNTDTQYF. Here the CDR3 DNA reads TGCGCCAGCAGTCAATATTCCGGGACAGGGAACACAGATACGCAGTATTTT.

The V call is TRBV9, the J call TRBJ1-1; TRBD1 is a possible D gene (6 bases). The CDR3 consists of 14 residues. The V gene's germline CDR1 is SGDLS and CDR2 YYNGEE. Trimming cost V 7 bases and J 0 bases, with 13 bases left between them. The CDR3 nucleotides read TGTGCCAGCCCTCGGAGGGGGTTGAACACTGAAGCTTTCTTT. Residues: CASPRRGLNTEAFF.

This sequence joins TRBV7-3 and TRBJ2-3; maybe TRBD1 (7 bases). Trimming cost V 2 bases and J 2 bases, with 23 bases left between them. Germline loops: CDR1 SGHTA, CDR2 FQGTGA. This CDR3 contains 19 residues. In DNA form, the CDR3 reads TGTGCCAGCAGCTTACGGGGGAAAGACAGGGTAGATGACACAGATACGCAGTATTTT. This sequence encodes CASSLRGKDRVDDTDTQYF.

This clone was found once. The J gene is TRBJ2-1, the V gene TRBV7-9; D unresolved. V shed 6 bases and J shed 8 bases, with 11 bases lying between them. This CDR3 spans 12 amino acids. CDR1 is SEHNR and CDR2 is FQNEAQ in the germline V gene (reference sequence). The CDR3 DNA follows: TGTGCCAGCAGTTCCCGGGTGGATGAGCAGTTCTTC. Its protein is CASSSRVDEQFF.

The chain is built from TRBV27 and TRBJ2-5; 8 nucleotides match TRBD2. The J segment lost 2 bases and the V segment lost 0 bases, leaving 5 bases of the junction unmatched. CDR1 is MNHEY and CDR2 is SMNVEV in the germline V gene (reference sequence). The CDR3 sequence is 16 residues long. In nucleotides, the CDR3 is TGTGCCAGCAGTTTATCGTCGGGGGGGAAGCAAGAGACCCAGTACTTC. As protein: CASSLSSGGKQETQYF.

This chain uses TRBV7-9 with TRBJ2-7; tentatively, D is TRBD1 (6 bases). Germline V gives CDR1 SEHNR, CDR2 FQNEAQ (reference sequence). Trimming stripped 3 bases from V and 2 bases from J, with 14 bases between. The CDR3 has 15 amino acids. The CDR3 is CASSFIRGSAYEQYF. DNA for the CDR3: TGTGCCAGCAGCTTTATCAGGGGTTCGGCCTACGAGCAGTACTTC.

The chain links TRBV10-2 to TRBJ2-3; TRBD1 matches at 8 bases. This CDR3 is built from 17 residues. The trim removed 5 bases at V and 1 base at J, leaving 11 bases unmatched. Germline assignment: CDR1 WSHSY and CDR2 SAAADI. CDR3 DNA sequence: TGCGCCAGCAGTACATCCAGGGGGCGAAGGGGCACAGATACGCAGTATTTT. Translating gives CASSTSRGRRGTDTQYF.

The chain joins TRBV27 to TRBJ2-2, with TRBD2 matching 8 bases. The germline V gene has CDR1 MNHEY and CDR2 SMNVEV (reference sequence). The length of the CDR3 is 16 residues. The V and J ends lost 4 bases and 6 bases, in that order; junction bases with no gene match: 10. CDR3 loop: CASSSKRREAPGELFF. Here the CDR3 DNA reads TGTGCCAGCAGTTCAAAACGGCGGGAGGCCCCCGGGGAGCTGTTTTTT.

This clone appeared a few times. The V call is TRBV6-5, the J call TRBJ1-2; TRBD1 might be the D (6 bases). Germline-derived CDR1 and CDR2 are MNHEY and SVGAGI. CDR3 length equals 13 residues. V lost 6 bases and J lost 8, with 16 bases in between. CDR3: CASRPYRTEGYTF. The CDR3 DNA is TGTGCCAGCAGGCCCTATAGGACAGAAGGCTACACCTTC.

The J gene is TRBJ2-3, the V gene TRBV11-3; 9 positions agree with TRBD2. The germline V gene has CDR1 SGHNT and CDR2 YENEEA. This CDR3 is 18 amino acids long. Unmatched junction bases numbered 8, after V lost 0 bases and J lost 1 base. The CDR3 is CASSLDGLAGNCTDTQYF. CDR3 in DNA: TGTGCCAGCAGCTTAGATGGCCTAGCGGGGAACTGCACAGATACGCAGTATTTT.